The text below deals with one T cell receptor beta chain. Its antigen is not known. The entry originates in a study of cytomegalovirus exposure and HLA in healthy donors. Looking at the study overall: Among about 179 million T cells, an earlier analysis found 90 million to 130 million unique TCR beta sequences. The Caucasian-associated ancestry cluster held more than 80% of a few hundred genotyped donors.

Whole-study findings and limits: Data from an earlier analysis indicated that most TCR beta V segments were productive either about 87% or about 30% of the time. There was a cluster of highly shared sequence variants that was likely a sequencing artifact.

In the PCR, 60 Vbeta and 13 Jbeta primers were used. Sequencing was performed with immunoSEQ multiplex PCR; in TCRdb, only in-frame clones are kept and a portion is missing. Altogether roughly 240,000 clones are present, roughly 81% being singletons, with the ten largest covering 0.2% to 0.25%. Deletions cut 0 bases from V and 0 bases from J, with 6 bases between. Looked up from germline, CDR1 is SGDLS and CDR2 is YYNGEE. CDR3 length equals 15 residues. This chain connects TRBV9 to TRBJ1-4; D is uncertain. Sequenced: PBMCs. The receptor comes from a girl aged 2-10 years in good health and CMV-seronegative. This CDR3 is CASSVGQTTNEKLFF. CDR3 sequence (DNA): TGTGCCAGCAGCGTAGGACAAACAACTAATGAAAAACTGTTTTTT.